The source of this T cell receptor (beta chain) is a study of T-cell memory formation after mild COVID-19. In the study overall: TCR clustering was largely donor specific. Points from the study as a whole: CD4+ bias marked clones expanding day 15 to 37, unlike balanced contracting clones.

As to this clonotype: Its antigen is as yet unknown.

Germline V lookup: CDR1 SGHRS, CDR2 YFSETQ. This CDR3 is 14 amino acids long. The V and J ends lost 4 bases and 4 bases, in that order; junction bases with no gene match: 7. Each CDR3 protein is one row after TCRdb ran MiXCR on the 5' RACE reads. The sample contains 300,000 to 350,000 distinct CDR3 sequences, just under 20% of which appear only once. This TCR was recovered from a man between 18 and 35 years old who had mild COVID-19 (a few samples of this study predate the infection). Cell type and time point are not known. The rearrangement uses TRBV5-1 and TRBJ1-2, with 7 nucleotides matching TRBD1. Input material: PBMCs or a T cell subset sorted from them (not recorded which). The CDR3 is CASSPPGQAYGYTF. The CDR3 coding sequence is TGCGCCAGCAGCCCGCCCGGACAGGCCTATGGCTACACCTTC. Full variable domain (missing parts from reference TRBV5-1 and TRBJ1-2): KAGVTQTPRYLIKTRGQQVTLSCSPISGHRSVSWYQQTPGQGLQFLFEYFSETQRNKGNFPGRFSGRQFSNSRSEMNVSTLELGDSALYLCASSPPGQAYGYTFGSGTRLTVV.